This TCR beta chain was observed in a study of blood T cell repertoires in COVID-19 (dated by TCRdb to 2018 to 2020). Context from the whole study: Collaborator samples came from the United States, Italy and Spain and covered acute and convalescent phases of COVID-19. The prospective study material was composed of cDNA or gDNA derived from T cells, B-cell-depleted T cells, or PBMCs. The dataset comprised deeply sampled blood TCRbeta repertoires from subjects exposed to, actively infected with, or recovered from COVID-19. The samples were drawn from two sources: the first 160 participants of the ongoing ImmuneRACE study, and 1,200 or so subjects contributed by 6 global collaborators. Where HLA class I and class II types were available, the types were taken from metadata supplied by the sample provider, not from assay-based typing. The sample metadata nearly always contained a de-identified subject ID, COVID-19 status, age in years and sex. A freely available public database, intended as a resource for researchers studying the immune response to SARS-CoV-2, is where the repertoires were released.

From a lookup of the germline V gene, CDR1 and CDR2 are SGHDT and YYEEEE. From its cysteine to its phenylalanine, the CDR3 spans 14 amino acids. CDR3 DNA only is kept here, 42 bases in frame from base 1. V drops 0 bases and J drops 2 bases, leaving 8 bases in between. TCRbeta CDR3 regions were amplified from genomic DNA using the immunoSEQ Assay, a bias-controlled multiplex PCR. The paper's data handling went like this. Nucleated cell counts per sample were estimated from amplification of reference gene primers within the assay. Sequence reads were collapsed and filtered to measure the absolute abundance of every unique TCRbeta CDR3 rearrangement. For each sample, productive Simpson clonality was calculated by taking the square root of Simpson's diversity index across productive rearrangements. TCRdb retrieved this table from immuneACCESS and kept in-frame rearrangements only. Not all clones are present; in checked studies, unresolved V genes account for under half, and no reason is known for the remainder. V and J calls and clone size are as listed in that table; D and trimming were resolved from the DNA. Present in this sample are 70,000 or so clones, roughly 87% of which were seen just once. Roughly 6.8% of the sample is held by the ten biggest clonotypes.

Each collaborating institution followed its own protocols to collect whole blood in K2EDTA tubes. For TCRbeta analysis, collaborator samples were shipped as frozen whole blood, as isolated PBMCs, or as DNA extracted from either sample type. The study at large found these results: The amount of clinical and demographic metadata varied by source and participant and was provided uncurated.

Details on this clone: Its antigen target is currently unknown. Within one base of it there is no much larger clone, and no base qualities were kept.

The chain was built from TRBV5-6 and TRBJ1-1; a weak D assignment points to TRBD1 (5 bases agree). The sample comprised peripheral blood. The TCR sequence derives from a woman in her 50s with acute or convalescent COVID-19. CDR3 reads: CASSLAGANTEAFF. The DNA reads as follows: TGTGCCAGCAGCTTGGCTGGGGCAAACACTGAAGCTTTCTTT.